This T cell receptor beta chain was captured in a study of blood T cell repertoires in COVID-19. For the study at large: Collection of acute and convalescent COVID-19 samples took place in the United States, Italy and Spain. PBMCs, B-cell-depleted T cells, or T cells provided the cDNA or gDNA that made up the material.

The CDR3 sequence is 13 residues long. The V gene's germline CDR1 is ENHRY and CDR2 SYGVKD. Trimming removed 1 base from V and 11 bases from J, with 9 bases in between. Study processing details: Researchers report that nucleated cell counts were estimated from reference gene primer amplification. Assay: immunoSEQ multiplex PCR; the TCRdb copy retains only in-frame clones and omits some. Clone size and V and J calls were adopted from that table, with D and trimming inferred from the DNA. The sample contains roughly 90,000 clones, roughly 88% of which appear only once. Input material: peripheral blood. The genes are TRBV10-3 and TRBJ2-6; D call uncertain. This clonotype originated in a human donor in a cohort sampled during active COVID-19. The CDR3 spells CAISEFSHDVLTF. DNA of the CDR3: TGTGCCATCAGTGAGTTCAGTCACGACGTCCTGACTTTC.